A selection of T cell receptor beta chains follows, all from one sample in a study of regulatory T cells in long-lasting Graves disease. TCRdb passed the multiplex PCR reads through MiXCR, listing each CDR3 protein once. The repertoire includes some 370,000 distinct CDR3 sequences, roughly 20% of them detected once, and approximately 28% sits in the top ten. Source: peripheral blood mononuclear cells (PBMCs), taken when the disease was refractory, from a patient treated with antithyroid drugs. The source is a woman aged 40 to 50 with Graves disease. CDR3s include the opening cysteine and the closing phenylalanine or tryptophan. A D gene is named only where the DNA matches it firmly. The listing skips clone size in some rows; elsewhere it reads once, few, many or a size class.

V: TRBV28; J: TRBJ1-1; D: NA; size: many; DNA: TGTGCCAGCGTGTTGGGTGGGACCACTGAAGCTTTCTTT; CDR3: CASVLGGTTEAFF
V: TRBV4-1; J: TRBJ2-2; D: TRBD2; size: NA; DNA: TGCGCCAGCAGCCCCGCTAGCGGGAGGTTTACAGGGGAGCTGTTTTTT; CDR3: CASSPASGRFTGELFF
V: TRBV20-1; J: TRBJ2-2; D: NA; size: few; DNA: TGCAGTGCCTCGGGGTCGAACACCGGGGAGCTGTTTTTT; CDR3: CSASGSNTGELFF
V: TRBV5-1; J: TRBJ2-4; D: NA; size: few; DNA: TGCGCCAGCAGCTCCGGGACCCCAAAGGCCATTCAGTACTTC; CDR3: CASSSGTPKAIQYF
V: TRBV2; J: TRBJ1-6; D: TRBD1; size: NA; DNA: TGTGCCAGCGGGCCGGGACAGGGGAATTCACCCCTCCACTTT; CDR3: CASGPGQGNSPLHF
V: TRBV2; J: TRBJ2-2; D: NA; size: many; DNA: TGTGCCAGCAGTGAAGTGAGCTCGCCTTCAGGCGGGGAGCTGTTTTTT; CDR3: CASSEVSSPSGGELFF
V: TRBV11-2; J: TRBJ2-1; D: TRBD2; size: many; DNA: TGTGCCAGCAGCTTAACAGGGACTAGCGGTGAGCAGTTCTTC; CDR3: CASSLTGTSGEQFF
V: TRBV11-2; J: TRBJ2-1; D: NA; size: few; DNA: TGTGCCAGCAGCTTAGGGGTAGCGGTTATCACCTCCTACAATGAGCAGTTCTTC; CDR3: CASSLGVAVITSYNEQFF
V: TRBV19; J: TRBJ1-1; D: NA; size: NA; DNA: TGTGCCAGTAGTATTGATCGGGGGGTTAGGACTGAAGCTTTCTTT; CDR3: CASSIDRGVRTEAFF
V: TRBV20-1; J: TRBJ1-1; D: NA; size: many; DNA: TGCAGTGCCACAGACTACCTGAACACTGAAGCTTTCTTT; CDR3: CSATDYLNTEAFF
V: TRBV7-9; J: TRBJ1-1; D: NA; size: NA; DNA: TGTGCCAGCAGCTCCTTAGGGGACGAGTCTGAAGCTTTCTTT; CDR3: CASSSLGDESEAFF
V: TRBV6-1; J: TRBJ1-5; D: NA; size: many; DNA: TGTGCCAGCAGTGACTCGAGCAATCAGCCCCAGCATTTT; CDR3: CASSDSSNQPQHF
V: TRBV10-3; J: TRBJ2-7; D: NA; size: few; DNA: TGTGCCATCAGGGGGGCCCAGGACTTC; CDR3: CAIRGAQDF
V: TRBV20-1; J: TRBJ2-7; D: NA; size: few; DNA: TGCAGTGCTACCAGGGTGTCCCATCGAGAGACCTACGAGCAGTACTTC; CDR3: CSATRVSHRETYEQYF
V: TRBV28; J: TRBJ2-7; D: TRBD2; size: many; DNA: TGTGCCAGCAGTTCAGGACTAGCGGGAGCTAGGGAGGACGAGCAGTACTTC; CDR3: CASSSGLAGAREDEQYF
V: TRBV7-9; J: TRBJ2-7; D: TRBD2; size: NA; DNA: TGTGCCAGCAGCCTTCCGGGACTAGCGGTACAGTACTTC; CDR3: CASSLPGLAVQYF
V: TRBV11-2; J: TRBJ2-6; D: NA; size: many; DNA: TGTGCCAGCGCGCCCGGGGTAGGGGCCAACGTCCTGACTTTC; CDR3: CASAPGVGANVLTF
V: TRBV20-1; J: TRBJ2-2; D: TRBD2; size: NA; DNA: TGCAGTGCTAGACAGGCGGGGGGGAACACCGGGGAGCTGTTTTTT; CDR3: CSARQAGGNTGELFF
V: TRBV5-1; J: TRBJ2-7; D: NA; size: NA; DNA: TGCGCCAGCAGCTTGGTTCGGCCCCACTATTCCTACGAGCAGTACTTC; CDR3: CASSLVRPHYSYEQYF
V: TRBV10-3; J: TRBJ1-1; D: NA; size: many; DNA: TGTGCCATCAGCGCCGGACAGTTGAACACTGAAGCTTTCTTT; CDR3: CAISAGQLNTEAFF
V: TRBV12-3/TRBV12-4; J: TRBJ1-5; D: NA; size: NA; DNA: TGTGCCAGCAGTCCCCCCTCGGGAGGGGTGGTTCAGCCCCAGCATTTT; CDR3: CASSPPSGGVVQPQHF
V: TRBV29-1; J: TRBJ2-7; D: NA; size: many; DNA: TGCAGCGTTGAAGACAGGGGCGTCGAGCAGTACTTC; CDR3: CSVEDRGVEQYF